The 28 T cell receptor beta chains presented below share a single source sample, sequenced in a study of vaccination and CD4 T cells after COVID-19. Treatment of the sample: roughly nine-day PBMC culture with coronavirus spike peptide pools or control peptides (ViraFEST assay). Antigens of these TCRs are unknown. Oncomine TCR Beta short-read sequencing was applied to DNA from cultured CD4+ T cells. TCRdb reprocessed the PCR reads via MiXCR and lists one record per CDR3 protein. This sample has approximately 20,000 distinct CDR3 sequences, with over 40% found just once. The sample comprised CD4+ T cells from blood, cultured in vitro. The receptors were sampled from a human donor who had recovered from COVID-19.

This sequence joins TRBV28 and TRBJ2-1; D possibly corresponds to TRBD1 (5 bases). The V gene lost 5 bases and the J gene lost 0 bases, with 23 bases spanning the gap. This CDR3 spans 19 amino acids. The germline gives CDR1 MDHEN, CDR2 SYDVKM. CDR3: CASSGTKGARLSSYNEQFF. The CDR3 region has the DNA TGTGCCAGCAGTGGTACTAAAGGGGCGCGACTTAGCTCCTACAATGAGCAGTTCTTC. The full variable domain, with the rest looked up from reference TRBV28 and TRBJ2-1, is DVKVTQSSRYLVKRTGEKVFLECVQDMDHENMFWYRQDPGLGLRLIYFSYDVKMKEKGDIPEGYSVSREKKERFSLILESASTNQTSMYLCASSGTKGARLSSYNEQFFGPGTRLTVL.

The chain joins TRBV19 to TRBJ1-5; 8 bases are shared with TRBD1. In germline, CDR1 is LNHDA, CDR2 SQIVND (reference sequence). This CDR3 has 16 amino acids. V lost 7 bases to trimming and J lost 0 bases; unmatched junction nucleotides: 8. Here the CDR3 reads CASTLQGVLSNQPQHF. The CDR3 nucleotides are TGTGCCAGTACCCTACAGGGGGTCCTTAGCAATCAGCCCCAGCATTTT.

The chain recombines TRBV7-2 with TRBJ2-3; the D gene is possibly TRBD2 (6 bases). CDR1 is SGHTA and CDR2 is FQGNSA in the germline V gene. CDR3 length equals 15 residues. V was trimmed by 5 bases and J by 2 bases, leaving 14 bases between them. In DNA form, the CDR3 reads TGTGCCAGCAGCCGTGTTGCGGGATTCACAGATACGCAGTATTTT. Translation gives CASSRVAGFTDTQYF.

CDR3 residues: CASSPGATSPRYGYTF. CDR3 coding DNA: TGCGCCAGCAGCCCCGGGGCCACCTCGCCTAGGTATGGCTACACCTTC. The chain is built from TRBV4-1 and TRBJ1-2; D is perhaps TRBD1 (5 bases). This CDR3 is built from 16 residues. CDR1 is MGHRA and CDR2 is YSYEKL in the germline V gene. Trimming pared 4 bases from V and 5 bases from J, leaving 20 bases between.

The J gene is TRBJ2-1, the V gene TRBV6-2 or TRBV6-3; possibly TRBD2 for D (5 bases). Per germline, CDR1 MNHEY and CDR2 SVGEGT. The CDR3 has 15 residues. V dropped 2 bases and J dropped 10 bases, with 18 bases sitting between them. As DNA, the CDR3 is TGTGCCAGCAGTTACGGTATAGCCGCCCGCGGGGAGCAGTTCTTC. This sequence encodes CASSYGIAARGEQFF.

CDR3 residues: CASSQTRVNSNQPQHF. Written as DNA, the CDR3 is TGCGCCAGCAGCCAGACCAGGGTAAACAGCAATCAGCCCCAGCATTTT. J is TRBJ1-5 and V is TRBV4-1, with a possible D match to TRBD1 (5 bases). Germline V gene lookup returns CDR1 MGHRA and CDR2 YSYEKL. This CDR3 has 16 residues. The V and J ends lost 3 bases and 1 base respectively, with 13 bases between them.

The V and J genes are TRBV27 and TRBJ1-2; D unresolved. This CDR3 has 14 amino acids. Germline lookup yields CDR1 MNHEY and CDR2 SMNVEV (reference sequence). Between the trimmed V and J ends, which lost 5 bases and 2 bases, there was a span of 12 bases. DNA of the CDR3: TGTGCCAGCAGTCGACGTAGAGAAAACTATGGCTACACCTTC. This encodes CASSRRRENYGYTF.

This clonotype was seen a few times. The chain employs TRBV6-5 and TRBJ2-7, with 11 bases aligning to TRBD1. V lost 2 bases, J lost 4 bases, and 4 bases stayed unmatched. The germline gives CDR1 MNHEY, CDR2 SVGAGI. The CDR3 extends over 15 amino acids. CDR3 in amino acids: CASSYLGQGVYEQYF. The CDR3 nucleotides are TGTGCCAGCAGTTACCTGGGACAGGGGGTATACGAGCAGTACTTC.

The V gene is TRBV27, the J gene TRBJ2-3; TRBD1 matches at 7 bases. Germline V gene lookup returns CDR1 MNHEY and CDR2 SMNVEV (reference sequence). The junction had 2 bases not matched to a gene; V was cut back by 0 bases and J by 5 bases. This CDR3 has 14 residues. CDR3 residues: CASSLSQGVDTQYF. Here the CDR3 DNA reads TGTGCCAGCAGTTTATCGCAGGGGGTAGATACGCAGTATTTT.

In its sample, this clonotype was seen a few times. This chain connects TRBV11-2 to TRBJ1-2; D uncertain. The CDR3 has 13 amino acids. The germline CDR1 and CDR2 sequences are SGHAT and FQNNGV. Trimming removed 0 bases from V and 3 bases from J, with 5 bases in between. In DNA form, the CDR3 reads TGTGCCAGCAGCTTAGATCGGCACTATGGCTACACCTTC. Translating it yields CASSLDRHYGYTF. Supplemented by reference TRBV11-2 and TRBJ1-2, the full variable domain reads EAGVAQSPRYKIIEKRQSVAFWCNPISGHATLYWYQQILGQGPKLLIQFQNNGVVDDSQLPKDRFSAERLKGVDSTLKIQPAKLEDSAVYLCASSLDRHYGYTFGSGTRLTVV.

This clonotype was picked up one time. This sequence joins TRBV7-9 and TRBJ2-5; D is perhaps TRBD1 (6 bases). The V end was cut by 2 bases, the J end by 4 bases, with 11 bases between. The germline V gene encodes CDR1 SEHNR and CDR2 FQNEAQ (reference sequence). The CDR3 has 14 amino acids. The CDR3 coding sequence is TGTGCCAGCAGCTTATACAGGGTAGGAGAGACCCAGTACTTC. Protein: CASSLYRVGETQYF. The full variable domain, completed using reference TRBV7-9 and TRBJ2-5, is DTGVSQNPRHKITKRGQNVTFRCDPISEHNRLYWYRQTLGQGPEFLTYFQNEAQLEKSRLLSDRFSAERPKGSFSTLEIQRTEQGDSAMYLCASSLYRVGETQYFGPGTRLLVL.

V usage is TRBV29-1 and J usage is TRBJ2-3; weak D call: TRBD2 (6 bases). Between the trimmed V and J ends, which lost 4 bases and 1 base, there was a span of 18 bases. The germline V gene encodes CDR1 SQVTM and CDR2 ANQGSEA. CDR3 length: 16 amino acids. The chain's CDR3 is CSVAGVGGLGTDTQYF. The DNA for the CDR3 is TGCAGCGTTGCGGGCGTGGGGGGACTCGGCACAGATACGCAGTATTTT.

CDR3 sequence reads: CASSLAPGEEETQYF. The CDR3 DNA reads TGCGCCAGCAGCTTGGCCCCAGGGGAAGAAGAGACCCAGTACTTC. V and J are TRBV5-1 and TRBJ2-5, with D tentatively TRBD1 (6 bases). This CDR3 is 15 amino acids long. CDR1 and CDR2 from the germline V gene are SGHRS and YFSETQ. V was cut by 0 bases and J by 3 bases, with 12 bases left in between.

The rearrangement joins TRBV5-4 to TRBJ2-1; D not certain. Trimming stripped 2 bases from V and 5 bases from J, with 8 bases between. The V gene's germline CDR1 is SGHNT and CDR2 YYREEE (reference sequence). The CDR3 is made up of 13 amino acids. DNA for the CDR3: TGTGCCAGCAGCTTTAGCCCCGACAATGAGCAGTTCTTC. It translates to CASSFSPDNEQFF.

This chain joins TRBV19 and TRBJ1-1; TRBD1 agrees at 7 bases. V shed 5 bases, J shed 1 base, and the junction held 13 bases outside the gene matches. The CDR3 consists of 17 residues. Germline CDR1 and CDR2: LNHDA and SQIVND (reference sequence). This chain's CDR3 is CASSRRRDSFQNTEAFF. The CDR3 DNA sequence: TGTGCCAGTAGTCGACGGCGGGACAGTTTCCAGAACACTGAAGCTTTCTTT.

The rearrangement links TRBV2 to TRBJ1-1, with D possibly TRBD1 on 5 matching bases. CDR3 length equals 13 residues. The germline gives CDR1 SNHLY, CDR2 FYNNEI. V lost 1 base to trimming and J lost 4 bases, with 7 bases between them. Written as DNA, the CDR3 is TGTGCCAGCAGTGAAGAGGGGATCACTGAAGCTTTCTTT. Protein: CASSEEGITEAFF.

This clonotype was counted a few times. This chain uses TRBV28 with TRBJ1-5, with 7 bases aligning to TRBD1. The CDR3 length is 16 residues. Germline CDR1 reads MDHEN; CDR2 reads SYDVKM. The junction had 10 bases not matched to a gene; V was cut back by 6 bases and J by 2 bases. The CDR3 DNA follows: TGTGCCAGCAGCCGAACGACAGGGATGGGCAATCAGCCCCAGCATTTT. This translates into CASSRTTGMGNQPQHF.

This clonotype is judged large. This chain links TRBV30 with TRBJ2-7; 14 bases are shared with TRBD2. Germline V gene data show CDR1 as GTSNPN and CDR2 as SVGIG (reference sequence). The CDR3 runs 15 residues. Losses at the gene ends were 1 base for V and 2 bases for J; bases not matched to a gene: 1. CDR3: CAWSGTSGRTYEQYF. The DNA of the CDR3 is TGTGCCTGGAGTGGGACTAGCGGGAGGACCTACGAGCAGTACTTC.

This clonotype turned up a few times. The chain carries TRBV6-2 or TRBV6-3 and TRBJ2-3; D ambiguous. The CDR3 has 15 residues. The ends were cut back, 7 bases at V and 2 bases at J, with 16 bases in the middle. CDR1 MNHEY and CDR2 SVGEGT come from the germline V gene. As DNA, the CDR3 is TGTGCCAGCAATACCCTAGGCAGAAACACAGATACGCAGTATTTT. Its protein product is CASNTLGRNTDTQYF.

This clonotype showed up just once. J is TRBJ2-2 and V is TRBV7-3; the match to TRBD1 covers 7 bases. This CDR3 is 15 amino acids long. From germline, CDR1 is SGHTA and CDR2 FQGTGA. J was trimmed by 2 bases and V by 5 bases; bases with no gene match: 5. CDR3 in amino acids: CASSLSGGNTGELFF. The CDR3 DNA sequence: TGTGCCAGCAGCCTGTCAGGGGGTAACACCGGGGAGCTGTTTTTT.

The CDR3 sequence is CASSRGSDGNTIYF. The CDR3 DNA sequence: TGCGCCAGCAGCCGGGGGTCGGATGGAAACACCATATATTTT. The chain couples TRBV10-2 to TRBJ1-3, with D possibly TRBD1 on 5 matching bases. V dropped 6 bases and J dropped 3 bases, with 12 bases sitting between them. CDR1 WSHSY and CDR2 SAAADI come from the germline V gene. CDR3 length: 14 residues.

The chain joins TRBV5-4 to TRBJ1-5; D is undetermined. This CDR3 is built from 11 residues. Germline CDR1 reads SGHNT; CDR2 reads YYREEE (reference sequence). V was cut by 2 bases and J by 6 bases, with 3 bases left in between. The DNA of the CDR3 is TGTGCCAGCAGCTTCGGTCAGCCCCAGCATTTT. It is translated as CASSFGQPQHF.

This clonotype came up a few times. The chain couples TRBV6-5 to TRBJ1-1; possibly TRBD1 for D (6 bases). Per germline, CDR1 MNHEY and CDR2 SVGAGI. V gave up 0 bases and J gave up 5 bases, with 10 bases separating them. The CDR3 runs 14 residues. For the CDR3, the DNA is TGTGCCAGCAGTTACTCGGTAGGGGGGACTGAAGCTTTCTTT. Translation gives CASSYSVGGTEAFF.

The rearrangement uses TRBV7-9 and TRBJ1-1; TRBD1 aligns across 8 bases. The V and J ends lost 9 bases and 0 bases, in that order; junction bases with no gene match: 9. This CDR3 has 15 amino acids. Germline V gene lookup returns CDR1 SEHNR and CDR2 FQNEAQ (reference sequence). The CDR3 loop reads CASDRGDLMNTEAFF. The CDR3 DNA sequence: TGTGCCAGTGACAGGGGTGATCTTATGAACACTGAAGCTTTCTTT.

There are a few counts of this clonotype. The chain carries TRBV28 and TRBJ1-5; D may be TRBD1 (5 bases). This CDR3 is built from 14 residues. Trimming stripped 2 bases from V and 6 bases from J, with 11 bases between. Looked up from germline, CDR1 is MDHEN and CDR2 is SYDVKM. This chain's CDR3 is CASSLSRGRQPQHF. For the CDR3, the DNA is TGTGCCAGCAGTTTAAGTAGGGGACGTCAGCCCCAGCATTTT.

This clonotype turned up a few times. The chain carries TRBV11-2 and TRBJ2-7, with D hard to call. CDR3 length equals 10 residues. Germline V gene sequence: CDR1 SGHAT, CDR2 FQNNGV. V lost 5 bases and J 7 bases, leaving 6 bases between the germline ends. The CDR3 loop is CASSLREQYF. DNA for the CDR3: TGTGCCAGCAGCCTCCGAGAGCAGTACTTC.

This clonotype appeared a single time. The chain recombines TRBV9 with TRBJ2-7; tentative D call: TRBD1 (5 bases). This CDR3 is built from 15 residues. With 3 bases removed from V and 0 bases from J, the gap between germline ends came to 13 bases. The germline V gene has CDR1 SGDLS and CDR2 YYNGEE. The CDR3 loop is CASSEGPSSSYEQYF. DNA of the CDR3: TGTGCCAGCAGCGAGGGGCCTTCGAGCTCCTACGAGCAGTACTTC.

This chain joins TRBV20-1 and TRBJ1-1, with TRBD1 as a possible D gene (5 bases). Per the germline V gene, CDR1 is DFQATT and CDR2 is SNEGSKA (reference sequence). The CDR3 contains 13 residues. The CDR3 loop is CKLGGVENTEAFF. In nucleotides, the CDR3 is TGCAAACTCGGGGGGGTTGAGAACACTGAAGCTTTCTTT.